A single sample gave rise to the 28 T cell receptor beta chains below, sequenced in a study of long-term antiretroviral therapy in people with HIV. The immunoSEQ assay was v3.0, run at survey level. Assay used: immunoSEQ multiplex PCR; TCRdb lists only in-frame clones, some missing. This sample yields 25,000 to 35,000 clones, of which about 95% are seen a single time; approximately 8.2% belongs to the top ten. This specimen was unsorted PBMCs, taken around 6 years after starting antiretroviral therapy. Source of these receptors: a man in his thirties or forties with HIV.

This chain connects TRBV4-2 to TRBJ1-4; D unresolved. Germline V gene data show CDR1 as LGHNA and CDR2 as YNFKEQ. The CDR3 runs 16 residues. Trimming removed 4 bases from V and 5 bases from J, with 17 bases in between. CDR3 in DNA: TGTGCCAGCAGCCCCACGCCCCGGAGGGAGAATGAAAAACTGTTTTTT. Protein: CASSPTPRRENEKLFF.

The rearrangement links TRBV7-2 to TRBJ2-3; D is unclear. Germline CDR1 is SGHTA and CDR2 is FQGNSA. The V end lost 0 bases, the J end lost 6 bases, and 4 bases lay between the germline ends. The CDR3 spans 12 residues. CDR3 sequence reads: CASSLAADTQYF. The CDR3 DNA reads as TGTGCCAGCAGCTTAGCGGCTGATACGCAGTATTTT.

The rearrangement links TRBV27 to TRBJ2-3, with D perhaps TRBD2 (6 bases). Germline V gene lookup returns CDR1 MNHEY and CDR2 SMNVEV (reference sequence). V gave up 3 bases and J gave up 2 bases, with 18 bases separating them. The CDR3 length is 17 residues. CDR3 DNA: TGTGCCAGCAGTTTCCTAGGGGAGCGGGCCACCACAGATACGCAGTATTTT. Protein: CASSFLGERATTDTQYF.

The chain employs TRBV29-1 and TRBJ1-2; TRBD1 matches 11 bases. CDR1 and CDR2 from the germline V gene are SQVTM and ANQGSEA. J lost 5 bases, V lost 5 bases, and 10 bases had no gene match. The CDR3 is made up of 15 amino acids. This chain's CDR3 is CSVSRGTGGLYGYTF. In DNA form, the CDR3 reads TGCAGCGTTTCTCGGGGGACAGGGGGTCTTTATGGCTACACCTTC. The variable domain in full, completed from reference TRBV29-1 and TRBJ1-2, reads SAVISQKPSRDICQRGTSLTIQCQVDSQVTMMFWYRQQPGQSLTLIATANQGSEATYESGFVIDKFPISRPNLTFSTLTVSNMSPEDSSIYLCSVSRGTGGLYGYTFGSGTRLTVV.

The chain couples TRBV9 to TRBJ2-3; 9 bases fit TRBD1. Germline V gives CDR1 SGDLS, CDR2 YYNGEE. This CDR3 contains 15 residues. J gave up 1 base and V 4 bases, and 4 bases lay outside the gene matches. CDR3 region: CASSRQGVGTDTQYF. The CDR3 nucleotides are TGTGCCAGCAGCCGACAGGGGGTTGGCACAGATACGCAGTATTTT.

This chain links TRBV28 with TRBJ2-3; 7 positions match TRBD1. In germline, CDR1 is MDHEN, CDR2 SYDVKM. Trimming removed 5 bases from V and 2 bases from J; junction bases left unmatched: 7. The CDR3 length is 15 residues. CDR3 nucleotide sequence: TGTGCCAGCAGTAAAACCGGGACAGCCACAGATACGCAGTATTTT. Its translation is CASSKTGTATDTQYF.

V is TRBV19 and J is TRBJ1-3; the D gene is possibly TRBD1 (5 bases). The germline V and J ends were trimmed by 5 bases and 1 base, with 21 bases remaining between them. The CDR3 totals 18 residues. CDR1 and CDR2 (germline): LNHDA, SQIVND (reference sequence). CDR3 amino acids: CASSPPPGRLPSGNTIYF. The CDR3, as DNA: TGTGCCAGTAGTCCCCCCCCGGGACGGTTACCTTCTGGAAACACCATATATTTT.

This clone has just one count. This rearrangement joins TRBV4-1 to TRBJ1-1; D call uncertain. This CDR3 contains 14 residues. The V end lost 5 bases, the J end lost 5 bases, and 15 bases lay between the germline ends. CDR1 and CDR2 (germline): MGHRA, YSYEKL. The CDR3 region is CASSGRVSFTEAFF. CDR3 in DNA: TGCGCCAGCAGCGGCCGAGTTTCGTTTACTGAAGCTTTCTTT.

CDR3 nucleotide sequence: TGTGCCAGCAGGACGACAGGGTACGAGCAGTACTTC. Its translation is CASRTTGYEQYF. The chain links TRBV6-5 to TRBJ2-7; TRBD1 aligns across 7 bases. The ends lost 6 bases at V and 4 bases at J; junction bases unmatched: 3. The germline V gene has CDR1 MNHEY and CDR2 SVGAGI. The CDR3 covers 12 residues.

The chain's CDR3 is CSAKGQYQETQYF. The CDR3 coding sequence is TGCAGCGCCAAAGGGCAGTATCAAGAGACCCAGTACTTC. The chain uses TRBV29-1 and TRBJ2-5, with no clear D. The germline V and J ends were trimmed by 7 bases and 2 bases, with 14 bases remaining between them. CDR3 length equals 13 residues. The germline V gene has CDR1 SQVTM and CDR2 ANQGSEA. The variable domain in full, with the rest retrieved from reference TRBV29-1 and TRBJ2-5, is SAVISQKPSRDICQRGTSLTIQCQVDSQVTMMFWYRQQPGQSLTLIATANQGSEATYESGFVIDKFPISRPNLTFSTLTVSNMSPEDSSIYLCSAKGQYQETQYFGPGTRLLVL.

This sequence joins TRBV4-1 and TRBJ2-7; tentatively, D is TRBD1 (7 bases). The CDR3 sequence is 13 residues long. Germline-derived CDR1 and CDR2 are MGHRA and YSYEKL. Trimming removed 7 bases from V and 6 bases from J, with 16 bases in between. The CDR3 DNA follows: TGCGCCAGCACCCCCCAGGGGGGCCGCGAGCAGTACTTC. Amino acid sequence: CASTPQGGREQYF.

In its sample, this clone was seen once. The chain links TRBV7-9 to TRBJ2-1; D is perhaps TRBD1 (6 bases). The CDR3 covers 16 residues. CDR1 is SEHNR and CDR2 is FQNEAQ in the germline V gene (reference sequence). V lost 1 base and J 0 bases, leaving 10 bases between the germline ends. The CDR3 protein is CASSLVRTDSYNEQFF. The CDR3 DNA follows: TGTGCCAGCAGCTTAGTTCGGACAGACTCCTACAATGAGCAGTTCTTC.

CDR3 amino acids: CASSTGGNSPLHF. CDR3 DNA: TGTGCCAGCAGCACCGGGGGTAATTCACCCCTCCACTTT. V is TRBV7-9 and J is TRBJ1-6; D perhaps matches TRBD1 (5 bases). CDR3 length: 13 residues. Germline CDR1 SEHNR, CDR2 FQNEAQ (reference sequence). Trimming took off 5 bases at V and 6 bases at J, with 8 bases between the two ends.

The rearrangement links TRBV6-6 to TRBJ2-6; tentative D call: TRBD1 (5 bases). The CDR3 runs to 14 residues. The V end was cut by 5 bases, the J end by 4 bases, with 9 bases between. Germline V gives CDR1 MNHNY, CDR2 SVGAGI (reference sequence). The CDR3 reads CASSPGKGANVLTF. The DNA for the CDR3 is TGTGCCAGCAGTCCAGGGAAAGGGGCCAACGTCCTGACTTTC.

The chain employs TRBV7-6 and TRBJ2-1; no clear D gene. From germline, CDR1 is SGHVS and CDR2 FNYEAQ. V was pared by 5 bases and J by 8 bases, with 7 bases between. CDR3 length equals 11 residues. Here the CDR3 DNA reads TGTGCCAGCAGCCCAGACGATGAGCAGTTCTTC. As protein: CASSPDDEQFF.

The chain combines TRBV6-1 with TRBJ1-2; tentative D call: TRBD1 (5 bases). The CDR3 extends over 14 amino acids. The germline gives CDR1 MNHNS, CDR2 SASEGT. Trimming pared 5 bases from V and 8 bases from J, leaving 18 bases between. CDR3 region: CASSSSQAGGGYTF. CDR3 in DNA: TGTGCCAGCAGTTCGAGCCAGGCCGGGGGGGGCTACACCTTC.

The rearrangement uses TRBV7-3 and TRBJ1-3; D uncertain. The V gene lost 4 bases and the J gene lost 1 base, with 5 bases spanning the gap. The CDR3 runs to 13 residues. Germline lookup yields CDR1 SGHTA and CDR2 FQGTGA. The CDR3: CASSSQSGNTIYF. The DNA for the CDR3 is TGTGCCAGCAGCTCCCAATCTGGAAACACCATATATTTT.

This chain uses TRBV6-5 with TRBJ1-5, with 7 nucleotides matching TRBD1. This CDR3 has 13 amino acids. After removal of 7 bases from V and 7 bases from J, the junction contained 7 bases not matched to a gene. Per germline, CDR1 MNHEY and CDR2 SVGAGI. Here the CDR3 DNA reads TGTGCCAGCACCGAGGGGGCCGGACAGCCCCAGCATTTT. Protein sequence: CASTEGAGQPQHF.

The chain links TRBV5-1 to TRBJ2-6; D gene uncertain. The CDR3 is 16 amino acids. Germline CDR1 reads SGHRS; CDR2 reads YFSETQ. The V gene lost 3 bases and the J gene lost 0 bases, with 10 bases spanning the gap. The CDR3 region has the DNA TGCGCCAGCAGCTCTTCCGTCCTCTCTGGGGCCAACGTCCTGACTTTC. The encoded protein is CASSSSVLSGANVLTF.

J is TRBJ2-7 and V is TRBV7-2; D tentatively fits TRBD1 or TRBD2 (5 bases each). Germline V CDR1 and CDR2: SGHTA, FQGNSA. There are 15 residues in the CDR3. V shed 5 bases and J shed 4 bases, with 18 bases lying between them. CDR3 coding DNA: TGTGCCAGCAGCCAAACGGGACGGACCAGATACGAGCAGTACTTC. This codes for CASSQTGRTRYEQYF.

This rearrangement joins TRBV6-1 to TRBJ2-5; possibly TRBD2 for D (6 bases). Trimming removed 4 bases from V and 1 base from J, with 13 bases in between. CDR3 size: 15 residues. Germline assignment: CDR1 MNHNS and CDR2 SASEGT. This chain's CDR3 is CASSGQGGIQETQYF. The CDR3 nucleotides read TGTGCCAGCAGTGGCCAAGGCGGGATCCAAGAGACCCAGTACTTC.

This chain links TRBV10-3 with TRBJ2-1, with D hard to call. This CDR3 has 15 amino acids. Germline CDR1 ENHRY, CDR2 SYGVKD. V was shortened by 2 bases and J by 0 bases, with 8 bases between the two germline ends. DNA for the CDR3: TGTGCCATCAGTGAGCGGGCGAGCTCCTACAATGAGCAGTTCTTC. Protein product: CAISERASSYNEQFF.

V usage is TRBV6-1 and J usage is TRBJ1-5; 7 bases match TRBD1. V shed 6 bases and J 0 bases; nucleotides not matched to a gene: 5. Germline CDR1 MNHNS, CDR2 SASEGT. The CDR3 extends over 15 amino acids. This CDR3 is CASSYTGDSNQPQHF. In DNA form, the CDR3 reads TGTGCCAGCAGCTATACAGGGGATAGCAATCAGCCCCAGCATTTT.

This chain joins TRBV7-2 and TRBJ1-2, with D hard to call. The germline gives CDR1 SGHTA, CDR2 FQGNSA. Trimming pared 1 base from V and 5 bases from J, leaving 11 bases between. This CDR3 is 14 amino acids long. CDR3 sequence (DNA): TGTGCCAGCAGCTTAGAGCCCAACTCGTATGGCTACACCTTC. Amino acids: CASSLEPNSYGYTF.

This sequence joins TRBV11-2 and TRBJ2-7, with 9 nucleotides matching TRBD1. CDR1 is SGHAT, CDR2 FQNNGV, per germline. The CDR3 consists of 14 residues. Trimming removed 5 bases from V and 3 bases from J; junction bases left unmatched: 5. In DNA, the CDR3 is TGTGCCAGCAGCCGGACAGGGGTTCTCTACGAGCAGTACTTC. Encoded protein: CASSRTGVLYEQYF.

J is TRBJ1-3 and V is TRBV30; maybe TRBD1 (5 bases). Trimming pared 5 bases from V and 0 bases from J, leaving 11 bases between. This CDR3 contains 14 residues. CDR1 and CDR2 (germline): GTSNPN, SVGIG (reference sequence). CDR3 in DNA: TGTGCCTGGGGCAGGGCTTTCTCTGGAAACACCATATATTTT. It yields the protein CAWGRAFSGNTIYF.

This sequence joins TRBV29-1 and TRBJ2-5; 12 nucleotides align to TRBD2. Germline V lookup: CDR1 SQVTM, CDR2 ANQGSEA. J gave up 4 bases and V 6 bases, and 6 bases lay outside the gene matches. This CDR3 comprises 14 residues. In nucleotides, the CDR3 is TGCAGCGTCCAAGGACTAGCGGGACGAGAGACCCAGTACTTC. Translated, it gives CSVQGLAGRETQYF.

In nucleotides, the CDR3 is TGTGCCAGCAGCGCCCCGGACAGGGCAGGATATGGCTACACCTTC. Protein: CASSAPDRAGYGYTF. This rearrangement joins TRBV5-6 to TRBJ1-2; TRBD1 agrees at 8 bases. V dropped 4 bases and J dropped 5; count of bases not matched to a gene: 10. Germline V CDR1 and CDR2: SGHDT, YYEEEE. The CDR3 is 15 amino acids.